Listed here is a single T cell receptor (beta chain). The sample belongs to a study of cytotoxic CD8 clonotypes in ibrutinib-treated CLL. Study at large: Mean values per sample were 250,000 to 300,000 productive templates and 94,082 productive rearrangements.

Method: immunoSEQ multiplex PCR; TCRdb's copy keeps in-frame clones and lacks some. The table records about 250,000 clones, 70% of them present only once. V lost 6 bases and J lost 4; bases outside the gene matches: 7. This CDR3 region has 15 residues. Germline loops: CDR1 KGHSH, CDR2 LQKENI. The chain has TRBV18 and TRBJ2-7, with 12 bases matching TRBD1. This material consisted of PBMCs, taken after 24 months of ibrutinib treatment. The origin of this receptor is a human donor with chronic lymphocytic leukemia. The CDR3 spells CASSNPGQGAYEQYF. As DNA, the CDR3 is TGTGCCAGCTCGAATCCGGGACAGGGGGCTTACGAGCAGTACTTC.